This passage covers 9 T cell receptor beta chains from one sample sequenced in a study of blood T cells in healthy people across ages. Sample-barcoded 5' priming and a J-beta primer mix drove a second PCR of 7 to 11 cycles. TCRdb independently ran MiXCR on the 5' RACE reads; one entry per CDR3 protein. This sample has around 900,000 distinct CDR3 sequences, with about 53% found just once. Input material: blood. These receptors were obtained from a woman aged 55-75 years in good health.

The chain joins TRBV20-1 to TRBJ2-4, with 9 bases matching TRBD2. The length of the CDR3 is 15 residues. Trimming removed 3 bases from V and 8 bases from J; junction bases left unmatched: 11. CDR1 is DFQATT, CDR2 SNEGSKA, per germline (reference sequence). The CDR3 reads CSASSAGGPGDIQYF. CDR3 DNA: TGCAGTGCTAGTTCTGCGGGAGGGCCGGGGGACATTCAGTACTTC.

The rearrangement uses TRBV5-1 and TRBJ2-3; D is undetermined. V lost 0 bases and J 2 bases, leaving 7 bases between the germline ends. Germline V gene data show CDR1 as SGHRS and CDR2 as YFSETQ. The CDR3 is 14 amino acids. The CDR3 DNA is TGCGCCAGCAGCTTGGGGGTGGACACAGATACGCAGTATTTT. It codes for CASSLGVDTDTQYF.

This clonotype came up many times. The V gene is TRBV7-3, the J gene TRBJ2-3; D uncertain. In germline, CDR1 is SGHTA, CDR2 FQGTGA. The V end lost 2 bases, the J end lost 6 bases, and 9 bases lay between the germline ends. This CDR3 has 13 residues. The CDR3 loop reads CASSLARRDTQYF. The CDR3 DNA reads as TGTGCCAGCAGCTTAGCGCGCAGGGATACGCAGTATTTT.

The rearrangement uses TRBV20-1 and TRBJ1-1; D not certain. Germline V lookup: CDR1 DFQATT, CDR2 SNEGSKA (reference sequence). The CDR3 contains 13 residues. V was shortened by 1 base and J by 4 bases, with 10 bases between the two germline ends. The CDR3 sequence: CSARGVGGTEAFF. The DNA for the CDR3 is TGCAGTGCTAGAGGGGTGGGAGGCACTGAAGCTTTCTTT.

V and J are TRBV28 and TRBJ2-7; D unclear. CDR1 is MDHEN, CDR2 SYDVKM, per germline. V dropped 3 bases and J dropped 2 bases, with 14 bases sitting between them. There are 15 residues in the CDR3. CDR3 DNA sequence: TGTGCCAGCAGTTTGTCAACAGCGCACCCCTACGAGCAGTACTTC. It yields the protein CASSLSTAHPYEQYF.

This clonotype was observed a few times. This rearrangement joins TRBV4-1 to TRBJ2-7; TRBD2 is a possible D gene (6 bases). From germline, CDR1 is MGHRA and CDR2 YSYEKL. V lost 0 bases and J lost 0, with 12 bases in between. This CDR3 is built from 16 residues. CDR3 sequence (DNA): TGCGCCAGCAGCCAAGATAACCCGGGAGTCTCCTACGAGCAGTACTTC. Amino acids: CASSQDNPGVSYEQYF.

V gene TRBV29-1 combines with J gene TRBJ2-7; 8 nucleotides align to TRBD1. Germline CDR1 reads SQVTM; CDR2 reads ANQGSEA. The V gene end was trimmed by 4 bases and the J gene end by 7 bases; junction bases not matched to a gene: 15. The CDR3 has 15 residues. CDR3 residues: CSVVTGGIQSGEQYF. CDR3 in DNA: TGCAGCGTTGTTACAGGGGGGATTCAGTCCGGTGAGCAGTACTTC.

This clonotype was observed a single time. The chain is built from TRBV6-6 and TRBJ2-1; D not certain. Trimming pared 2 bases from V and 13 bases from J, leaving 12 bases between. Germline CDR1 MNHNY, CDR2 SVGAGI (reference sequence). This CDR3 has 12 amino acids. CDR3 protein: CASSYGPETQFF. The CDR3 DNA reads TGTGCCAGCAGTTACGGGCCGGAGACCCAGTTCTTC.

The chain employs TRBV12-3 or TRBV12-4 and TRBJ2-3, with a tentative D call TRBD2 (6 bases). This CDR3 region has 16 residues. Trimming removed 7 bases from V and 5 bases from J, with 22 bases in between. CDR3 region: CASTKEGLSHGDTQYF. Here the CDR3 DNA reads TGTGCCAGCACCAAGGAGGGCCTGAGTCACGGAGATACGCAGTATTTT.